This T cell receptor (beta chain) was observed in a study of shared clonotypes between healthy human individuals. CDR3 length equals 12 residues. CDR1 and CDR2 (germline): SNHLY, FYNNEI. Several immunoSEQ 96-well plates shared each subset's DNA, each plate a replicate. Under the authors' procedure: ImmunoSEQ supplied junction-only sequences lacking quality scores, so filtering was different. Generated by immunoSEQ multiplex PCR, the TCRdb table keeps only in-frame clones and is missing some. That table gives V, J and clone size, and the DNA gave D and trimming. The profile shows about half a million clones, approximately 80% of them singletons.

This chain uses TRBV2 with TRBJ2-5; D gene ambiguous. TRBJ2-7 matches the DNA end more closely, so the J call is doubtful. Input material: PBMCs. This clonotype was obtained from a woman between 40 and 50 years old in good health. Some clones in this sample may be carry-over from other donors' samples. The CDR3 spells CASSFSSYEQYF. The CDR3 DNA is TGTGCCAGCAGTTTCAGCTCCTACGAGCAGTACTTC.